These 23 T cell receptor beta chains came from one sample sequenced in a study of shared clonotypes between healthy human individuals. The assay was immunoSEQ multiplex PCR, and TCRdb's table has in-frame clones only and misses some. Of about 680,000 clones listed, roughly nine tenths are singletons. Naive-designated CD8 cells lacked CD45RO, were positively enriched for CCR7, and omitted terminally differentiated effector memory CD45RA+ cells. Sequences were obtained from naive CD8+ T cells sorted from blood. The receptors were gathered from a man aged 25-45 years in good health.

The rearrangement uses TRBV10-3 and TRBJ2-5, with D possibly TRBD2 on 6 matching bases. From germline, CDR1 is ENHRY and CDR2 SYGVKD. The ends were cut back, 0 bases at V and 5 bases at J, with 22 bases in the middle. This CDR3 is 18 amino acids long. Here the CDR3 reads CAISESRPGEEGRETQYF. CDR3 in DNA: TGTGCCATCAGTGAGTCCCGCCCTGGTGAGGAGGGCCGGGAGACCCAGTACTTC.

The CDR3 region is CASSPRGPQRTQYF. The DNA for the CDR3 is TGTGCCAGCAGCCCTAGGGGCCCTCAAAGGACCCAGTACTTC. This chain links TRBV9 with TRBJ2-5; TRBD1 might be the D (5 bases). The length of the CDR3 is 14 residues. V was shortened by 4 bases and J by 7 bases, with 17 bases between the two germline ends. From germline, CDR1 is SGDLS and CDR2 YYNGEE.

This chain uses TRBV4-3 with TRBJ2-5; 7 bases map to TRBD2. The germline V gene encodes CDR1 LGHNA and CDR2 YSLEER. V was pared by 6 bases and J by 2 bases, with 12 bases of the junction left unmatched. This CDR3 has 16 amino acids. In DNA, the CDR3 is TGCGCCAGCAGTCAGAAGTGGAGCGGGGATCAAGAGACCCAGTACTTC. Amino acids: CASSQKWSGDQETQYF.

The J gene is TRBJ1-1, the V gene TRBV10-2; D is unclear. Trimming removed 8 bases from V and 3 bases from J, with 7 bases in between. Germline CDR1 reads WSHSY; CDR2 reads SAAADI. The CDR3 length is 11 residues. For the CDR3, the DNA is TGCGCCAGCGCGGACTACACTGAAGCTTTCTTT. Amino acids: CASADYTEAFF.

J is TRBJ2-7 and V is TRBV9; unclear D gene. The V gene's germline CDR1 is SGDLS and CDR2 YYNGEE. V dropped 0 bases and J dropped 0 bases, with 7 bases sitting between them. The CDR3 runs to 14 residues. Here the CDR3 DNA reads TGTGCCAGCAGCGTAGATGGCGGCTCCTACGAGCAGTACTTC. Encoded protein: CASSVDGGSYEQYF.

The chain recombines TRBV7-2 with TRBJ1-2, with D perhaps TRBD1 (5 bases). The CDR3 is 16 amino acids. V was trimmed by 3 bases and J by 5 bases, leaving 19 bases between them. The germline V gene has CDR1 SGHTA and CDR2 FQGNSA. The CDR3 DNA follows: TGTGCCAGCAGCTTTACAGGTGGCGAACTAGGTTATGGCTACACCTTC. This sequence encodes CASSFTGGELGYGYTF.

This chain links TRBV5-4 with TRBJ2-4; D is ambiguous. V dropped 2 bases and J dropped 5 bases, with 5 bases sitting between them. The CDR3 is 12 amino acids. Germline V gives CDR1 SGHNT, CDR2 YYREEE (reference sequence). Here the CDR3 reads CASSFQENIQYF. In DNA form, the CDR3 reads TGTGCCAGCAGCTTCCAAGAAAACATTCAGTACTTC.

This sequence joins TRBV7-6 and TRBJ2-7, with 7 bases that match TRBD1. This CDR3 is 15 amino acids long. J lost 3 bases, V lost 6 bases, and 11 bases had no gene match. Germline V gives CDR1 SGHVS, CDR2 FNYEAQ. In DNA, the CDR3 is TGTGCCAGCAGTATCCGACAGGGTCGAAACTACGAGCAGTACTTC. It specifies CASSIRQGRNYEQYF.

This rearrangement joins TRBV29-1 to TRBJ1-2; D remains unclear. CDR1 and CDR2 (germline): SQVTM, ANQGSEA. Trimming took off 2 bases at V and 4 bases at J, with 11 bases between the two ends. The CDR3 has 13 residues. CDR3 bases: TGCAGCGTTGAACCCGCAGAAGTCTATGGCTACACCTTC. It encodes CSVEPAEVYGYTF.

This chain uses TRBV5-5 with TRBJ1-1; 8 nucleotides line up with TRBD1. The J segment lost 5 bases and the V segment lost 4 bases, leaving 7 bases of the junction unmatched. The germline gives CDR1 SGHKS, CDR2 YYEKEE (reference sequence). CDR3 length equals 14 residues. The CDR3 loop is CASSLSGGGTEAFF. The DNA of the CDR3 is TGTGCCAGCAGCCTATCAGGGGGCGGGACTGAAGCTTTCTTT.

The genes are TRBV27 and TRBJ2-7; TRBD2 might be the D (5 bases). V was pared by 6 bases and J by 5 bases, with 14 bases between. Germline CDR1 is MNHEY and CDR2 is SMNVEV (reference sequence). The CDR3 spans 13 residues. The CDR3 spells CASSLTRGNEQYF. CDR3 in DNA: TGTGCCAGCAGCTTAACCCGAGGGAACGAGCAGTACTTC.

The chain uses TRBV5-6 and TRBJ2-7; D might be TRBD2 (6 bases). V was pared by 0 bases and J by 3 bases, with 10 bases between. The CDR3 loop spans 14 amino acids. Germline lookup yields CDR1 SGHDT and CDR2 YYEEEE. CDR3 residues: CASSLETSFYEQYF. CDR3 bases: TGTGCCAGCAGCTTGGAGACTAGTTTCTACGAGCAGTACTTC.

The gene calls are TRBV7-9 and TRBJ1-2; no definite D call. V lost 5 bases to trimming and J lost 1 base, with 14 bases between them. Germline V gene lookup returns CDR1 SEHNR and CDR2 FQNEAQ (reference sequence). The CDR3 covers 15 residues. CDR3 sequence: CASSPKGNLNYGYTF. The CDR3 DNA sequence: TGTGCCAGCAGCCCGAAAGGGAATCTTAACTATGGCTACACCTTC.

As concerns this clone: Other DNA sequences within the sample encode an identical CDR3. V and J are TRBV27 and TRBJ2-7; TRBD2 matches at 8 bases. The CDR3 runs to 14 residues. CDR1 MNHEY and CDR2 SMNVEV come from the germline V gene (reference sequence). V lost 6 bases to trimming and J lost 0 bases; unmatched junction nucleotides: 4. The CDR3 protein is CASSTSGSSYEQYF. Here the CDR3 DNA reads TGTGCCAGCAGCACAAGCGGGAGCTCCTACGAGCAGTACTTC.

The V and J genes are TRBV6-5 and TRBJ2-2; the D is unclear. V was pared by 0 bases and J by 8 bases, with 10 bases between. The CDR3 runs 14 residues. Germline CDR1 reads MNHEY; CDR2 reads SVGAGI. CDR3 DNA sequence: TGTGCCAGCAGTTACTCCACCTCCGGGGGGGAGCTGTTTTTT. Protein: CASSYSTSGGELFF.

Comment on this clone: This sample includes further DNA sequences coding for the same CDR3. CDR3 DNA: TGTGCCACCAGCAGAGAAGGGGCAGATACGCAGTATTTT. It is translated as CATSREGADTQYF. V is TRBV15 and J is TRBJ2-3, with D tentatively TRBD1 (5 bases). This CDR3 contains 13 residues. The V end was cut by 0 bases, the J end by 4 bases, with 5 bases between. Per the germline V gene, CDR1 is LNHNV and CDR2 is YYDKDF (reference sequence).

The chain has TRBV10-2 and TRBJ1-1, with D possibly TRBD1 on 5 matching bases. Trimming shortened V by 7 bases and J by 3 bases, and 15 bases separated the two germline ends. The CDR3 has 14 amino acids. Germline lookup yields CDR1 WSHSY and CDR2 SAAADI. The CDR3 loop reads CASTETVVYTEAFF. The CDR3 region has the DNA TGCGCCAGCACCGAGACAGTTGTGTACACTGAAGCTTTCTTT.

The CDR3 loop is CASSLSRGTDTQYF. CDR3 nucleotide sequence: TGTGCCAGCAGTTTATCCAGGGGCACAGATACGCAGTATTTT. The V and J genes are TRBV27 and TRBJ2-3; D is possibly TRBD1 (5 bases). The CDR3 consists of 14 residues. V lost 0 bases and J lost 1, with 5 bases in between. Germline values: CDR1 MNHEY, CDR2 SMNVEV (reference sequence).

The chain recombines TRBV4-3 with TRBJ1-2, with TRBD1 matching 8 bases. CDR3 length: 18 amino acids. Unmatched junction bases numbered 9, after V lost 0 bases and J lost 0 bases. In germline, CDR1 is LGHNA, CDR2 YSLEER. The CDR3, as DNA: TGCGCCAGCAGCCAAGATGGGTGGCAGGGGGCGACTAACTATGGCTACACCTTC. Residues: CASSQDGWQGATNYGYTF.

Of note for this clone: The conserved phenylalanine or tryptophan is not found at the CDR3 terminus, so this likely reflects a read error. The DNA is left out, because the CDR3 cannot be placed on it with certainty; the CDR3 is given as TCRdb lists it. The J gene is TRBJ2-7, the V gene TRBV6-6; the table's D call of TRBD2 was not tested on the DNA. Per germline, CDR1 MNHNY and CDR2 SVGAGI (reference sequence). The CDR3 extends over 12 residues, inclusive of both ends. The CDR3 is CASGPSGSPSSY.

The genes are TRBV28 and TRBJ2-7; 10 bases line up with TRBD1. The CDR3 consists of 15 residues. Germline V gene sequence: CDR1 MDHEN, CDR2 SYDVKM. V lost 3 bases to trimming and J lost 4 bases; unmatched junction nucleotides: 6. Written as DNA, the CDR3 is TGTGCCAGCAGTTTCGCCCGACAGGGGGCTTACGAGCAGTACTTC. Translated: CASSFARQGAYEQYF.

This clone occurred once. This chain connects TRBV7-6 to TRBJ1-1; D ambiguous. Trimming shortened V by 6 bases and J by 4 bases, and 12 bases separated the two germline ends. CDR3 size: 13 residues. From germline, CDR1 is SGHVS and CDR2 FNYEAQ. DNA for the CDR3: TGTGCCAGCAGTCTAGGTTTTGGCACTGAAGCTTTCTTT. This codes for CASSLGFGTEAFF.

This chain uses TRBV6-1 with TRBJ2-2, with D perhaps TRBD1 or TRBD2 (5 bases each). CDR3 length: 18 residues. Germline CDR1 MNHNS, CDR2 SASEGT. V was shortened by 6 bases and J by 6 bases, with 26 bases between the two germline ends. CDR3 sequence (DNA): TGTGCCAGCAGAGAATCCCCGGCGAGGGGCAGGCGTCCCGGGGAGCTGTTTTTT. It specifies CASRESPARGRRPGELFF.